This T cell receptor beta chain was obtained from a study of human T cells and chemical hapten exposure. Study details: Patients had diphenylcyclopropenone applied to the scalp weekly throughout the roughly 25-week study. Mainly, slight library volume differences in the pool made TCR yields vary. Findings of the study overall: Large CDR3 similarity clusters arose significantly more often from expanded TCRs than from controls.

Time point meaning: patch test 1, 2 weeks after DPC sensitization. The treatment denotes: therapeutic diphenylcyclopropenone sensitization with weekly scalp DPC. Extraction of total RNA was performed on unfractionated whole blood. This clonotype appeared many times. The antigen remains undetermined. The germline V gene has CDR1 MNHEY and CDR2 SVGEGT. The CDR3 is 22 amino acids. Trimming removed 5 bases at V and 0 bases at J, with 29 bases between. In TCRdb, the RACE reads were re-called with MiXCR into one record per CDR3 protein. The table includes about 82,000 distinct CDR3 sequences, roughly 10% detected once.

V and J are TRBV6-2 or TRBV6-3 and TRBJ2-6; D is perhaps TRBD1 or TRBD2 (6 bases each). The TCR comes from a woman in her 50s with alopecia areata. Some clones in this sample may be carry-over from other donors' samples. The material was whole blood, obtained in connection with sensitization to the hapten diphenylcyclopropenone (DPC). CDR3 sequence reads: CASSPGVFHREISLSGANVLTF. As DNA, the CDR3 is TGTGCCAGCAGTCCGGGGGTGTTTCACAGGGAAATATCCCTCTCTGGGGCCAACGTCCTGACTTTC.